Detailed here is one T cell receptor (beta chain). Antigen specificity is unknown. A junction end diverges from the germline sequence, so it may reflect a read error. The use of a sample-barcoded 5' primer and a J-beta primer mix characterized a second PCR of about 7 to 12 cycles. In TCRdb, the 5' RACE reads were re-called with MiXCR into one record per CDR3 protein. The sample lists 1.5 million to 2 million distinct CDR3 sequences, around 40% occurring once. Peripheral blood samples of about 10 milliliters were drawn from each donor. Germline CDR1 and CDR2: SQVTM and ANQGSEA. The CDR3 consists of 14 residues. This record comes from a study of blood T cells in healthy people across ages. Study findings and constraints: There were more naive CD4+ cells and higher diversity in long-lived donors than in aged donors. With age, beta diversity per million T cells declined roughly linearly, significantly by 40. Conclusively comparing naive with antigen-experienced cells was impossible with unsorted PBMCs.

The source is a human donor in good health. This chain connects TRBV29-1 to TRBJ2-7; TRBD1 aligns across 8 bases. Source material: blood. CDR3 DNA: TGCAGCGCTGAAGCCCGACAGGGGTCCTACGAGCAGTACTTC. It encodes CSAEARQGSYEQYF.